The sequence of this TCR beta chain was determined in a study of response to subunit inactivated influenza vaccine. Study results and caveats: That few new T cells are recruited by each seasonal influenza vaccination was the authors' suggestion.

There are many counts of this clonotype. Antigen specificity is unknown. Germline V gene lookup returns CDR1 SGHAT and CDR2 FQNNGV. The V end was cut by 2 bases, the J end by 4 bases, with 8 bases between. The CDR3 totals 14 residues. TCRdb recomputed calls from the RT-PCR reads with MiXCR, one row per CDR3 protein. The sample records approximately 520,000 distinct CDR3 sequences, 15% to 20% being singletons. The receptor was derived from a man aged 45 to 75 who received an inactivated influenza vaccine. V is TRBV11-2 and J is TRBJ2-2; TRBD1 is a possible D gene (5 bases). Sequenced material: CD4+ T cells sorted from PBMCs, taken around 25 months after vaccination. CDR3 DNA: TGTGCCAGCAGCTTACAGGGCGCCACCGGGGAGCTGTTTTTT. This sequence encodes CASSLQGATGELFF.